The next 15 T cell receptor beta chains were all read from a single sample in a study of lymphopenia after photon versus proton radiotherapy. Using immunoSEQ multiplex PCR, the repertoire was profiled, and TCRdb retains in-frame clones only, with some absent. The repertoire consists of roughly 63,000 clones, with around 84% occurring once and the leading ten covering approximately 2%. Source: peripheral blood, taken from a patient treated with proton-based radiotherapy. These receptors all stem from a man aged 60 to 69 with pancreatic cancer.

This clone appeared a few times. The chain joins TRBV29-1 to TRBJ2-2; 7 bases are a match to TRBD2. This CDR3 contains 14 residues. Germline values: CDR1 SQVTM, CDR2 ANQGSEA. V lost 0 bases to trimming and J lost 6 bases; unmatched junction nucleotides: 4. DNA for the CDR3: TGCAGCGTTGAAGATCGGGGAGGGGCCGGGGAGCTGTTTTTT. Translated, it gives CSVEDRGGAGELFF.

V usage is TRBV7-8 and J usage is TRBJ2-5; D not certain. The CDR3 covers 14 residues. Trimming took 5 bases from V and 2 from J, leaving 12 bases between them. Germline V gene lookup returns CDR1 SGHVS and CDR2 FQNEAQ. The CDR3 protein is CASSRFGEQETQYF. Written as DNA, the CDR3 is TGTGCCAGCAGCCGTTTTGGTGAGCAAGAGACCCAGTACTTC.

V and J are TRBV6-6 and TRBJ2-7, with D unclear. V was trimmed by 0 bases and J by 0 bases, leaving 9 bases between them. Germline CDR1 and CDR2: MNHNY and SVGAGI (reference sequence). This CDR3 is 15 amino acids long. The CDR3 coding sequence is TGTGCCAGCAGTTACTCGGAGTCTAGCTCCTACGAGCAGTACTTC. This gives the protein CASSYSESSSYEQYF.

V and J are TRBV28 and TRBJ1-4, with 7 positions matching TRBD1. Unmatched junction bases numbered 9, after V lost 9 bases and J lost 5 bases. The CDR3 spans 14 residues. Germline V gives CDR1 MDHEN, CDR2 SYDVKM. CDR3 DNA sequence: TGTGCCAGTAAAGACAGGGCAAGAAATGAAAAACTGTTTTTT. Its translation is CASKDRARNEKLFF.

The rearrangement links TRBV7-3 to TRBJ2-1; weak D call: TRBD1 (5 bases). The length of the CDR3 is 13 residues. The germline V gene has CDR1 SGHTA and CDR2 FQGTGA. V was trimmed by 1 base and J by 7 bases, leaving 8 bases between them. This chain's CDR3 is CASSLNQGNEQFF. CDR3 bases: TGTGCCAGCAGCTTAAACCAGGGTAATGAGCAGTTCTTC. Full variable domain (rest looked up from reference TRBV7-3 and TRBJ2-1): GAGVSQTPSNKVTEKGKYVELRCDPISGHTALYWYRQSLGQGPEFLIYFQGTGAADDSGLPNDRFFAVRPEGSVSTLKIQRTERGDSAVYLCASSLNQGNEQFFGPGTRLTVL.

CDR3 sequence reads: CASSFLGQLDYEQYF. In DNA, the CDR3 is TGTGCCAGCAGCTTCCTGGGACAGCTCGACTACGAGCAGTACTTC. The genes are TRBV7-2 and TRBJ2-7; 7 bases are a match to TRBD1. With 3 bases clipped from V and 3 bases from J, the junction kept 8 bases outside the gene matches. The CDR3 contains 15 residues. Germline CDR1 SGHTA, CDR2 FQGNSA. Based on the CDR3 plus reference TRBV7-2 and TRBJ2-7, the full variable domain is GAGVSQSPSNKVTEKGKDVELRCDPISGHTALYWYRQSLGQGLEFLIYFQGNSAPDKSGLPSDRFSAERTGGSVSTLTIQRTQQEDSAVYLCASSFLGQLDYEQYFGPGTRLTVT.

This sequence joins TRBV11-2 and TRBJ2-7; the D call may be TRBD1 or TRBD2 (7 bases each). The CDR3 extends over 16 amino acids. Germline V gene sequence: CDR1 SGHAT, CDR2 FQNNGV. Between the trimmed V and J ends, which lost 5 bases and 3 bases, there was a span of 20 bases. CDR3 amino acids: CASSKGAGVGVYEQYF. CDR3 DNA: TGTGCCAGCAGCAAGGGGGCGGGGGTAGGTGTCTACGAGCAGTACTTC.

The rearrangement links TRBV9 to TRBJ1-2; 7 positions match TRBD1. V was clipped by 4 bases and J by 6 bases; unmatched bases: 12. This CDR3 spans 15 amino acids. Germline V gene lookup returns CDR1 SGDLS and CDR2 YYNGEE. CDR3 in amino acids: CASSPRQGRRDGYTF. In nucleotides, the CDR3 is TGTGCCAGCAGCCCCCGACAGGGCAGAAGGGATGGCTACACCTTC.

With regard to this clone: The conserved phenylalanine or tryptophan is not found at the CDR3 terminus, so this likely reflects a read error. The DNA is omitted, as the CDR3 cannot be located on it reliably, and the CDR3 follows TCRdb's listing. This chain joins TRBV21-1 and TRBJ2-7; whether TRBD2, the table's D call, matches the DNA was not checked. TRBV21-1 is given as a pseudogene. The CDR3 has 10 amino acids, counting both end residues. The CDR3: CASSKKNGER.

V and J are TRBV19 and TRBJ2-7, with TRBD2 matching over 10 bases. CDR3 size: 15 residues. The V gene's germline CDR1 is LNHDA and CDR2 SQIVND (reference sequence). V lost 5 bases to trimming and J lost 3 bases; unmatched junction nucleotides: 7. The CDR3, as DNA: TGTGCCAGTAGTGCTAGGACTAGCGGAGACTACGAGCAGTACTTC. Translated: CASSARTSGDYEQYF.

The rearrangement joins TRBV7-9 to TRBJ1-1; perhaps TRBD1 as D (5 bases). V shed 7 bases and J shed 4 bases, with 13 bases lying between them. Germline-derived CDR1 and CDR2 are SEHNR and FQNEAQ (reference sequence). This CDR3 is built from 13 residues. The CDR3 protein is CASNLGGGTEAFF. DNA of the CDR3: TGTGCCAGCAACCTGGGGGGGGGCACTGAAGCTTTCTTT.

The gene calls are TRBV18 and TRBJ2-7, with no clear D. CDR1 and CDR2 from the germline V gene are KGHSH and LQKENI. V was pared by 6 bases and J by 2 bases, with 11 bases between. The CDR3 covers 13 residues. The CDR3 loop is CASSRGRTYEQYF. The CDR3 DNA sequence: TGTGCCAGCTCCCGCGGACGGACCTACGAGCAGTACTTC.

The chain is built from TRBV21-1 and TRBJ2-2; the D call of TRBD2 is as the table states it, not checked on the DNA. TRBV21-1 is shown as a pseudogene. This CDR3 contains 12 residues. The DNA of the CDR3 is TGTGCCAGCAATAGAGACACCGGGGAGCTGTTTTTT. Protein: CASNRDTGELFF.

The chain combines TRBV28 with TRBJ1-2; D possibly corresponds to TRBD1 (6 bases). This CDR3 has 14 residues. Trimming cost V 2 bases and J 4 bases, with 11 bases left between them. Looked up from germline, CDR1 is MDHEN and CDR2 is SYDVKM. CDR3: CASSLRTEIYGYTF. The CDR3 coding sequence is TGTGCCAGCAGTTTACGGACAGAGATCTATGGCTACACCTTC.

J is TRBJ2-7 and V is TRBV21-1; no check of the table's D call, TRBD1, against the DNA was made. TRBV21-1 constitutes a pseudogene. There are 18 residues in the CDR3. The CDR3 is CASSILGTGGAEPDEQYF. CDR3 nucleotides: TGTGCCAGCAGCATATTAGGGACAGGGGGCGCAGAACCCGACGAGCAGTACTTC.